The following is a T cell receptor (beta chain) sequence with its context. What it recognizes is unknown. The sample originates from a study of T cells in pancreatic ductal adenocarcinoma. Findings of the study overall: Mean clonality was about 0.12 in tumors and roughly 0.07 in blood, not significantly different. Unique clonotypes were around 7.6-fold more numerous in blood than in tumor.

Surgery without prior neoadjuvant therapy was the treatment of the selected pancreatic ductal adenocarcinoma patients. Sequencing used immunoSEQ multiplex PCR; TCRdb keeps in-frame clones, though not all of them. The data hold over 90,000 clones, with 90% to 95% observed a single time. The V end lost 7 bases, the J end lost 1 base, and 8 bases lay between the germline ends. This CDR3 spans 13 amino acids. Germline CDR1 MNHNY, CDR2 SVGAGI (reference sequence). The chain links TRBV6-6 to TRBJ1-5; D gene uncertain. The TCR was taken from a human donor with pancreatic ductal adenocarcinoma. What was sequenced was PBMCs. CDR3 in DNA: TGTGCCAGCAACACCGGGAGCAATCAGCCCCAGCATTTT. Translation gives CASNTGSNQPQHF.